This record looks at one T cell receptor beta chain sequence and its context. This sample is part of a study of blood T cell repertoires in COVID-19. The repertoire was sequenced with immunoSEQ multiplex PCR; TCRdb's copy has only in-frame clones and lacks some. The data contain 200,000 to 300,000 clones, 88% of them seen just once; the ten biggest clones take up roughly 3.9%. V was trimmed by 4 bases and J by 1 base, leaving 11 bases between them. CDR1 is MNHNY, CDR2 SVGAGI, per germline (reference sequence). This CDR3 is built from 15 residues. The sequence was collected from a man in his 60s who had recovered from COVID-19. The chain links TRBV6-6 to TRBJ2-1; D perhaps matches TRBD1 (6 bases). Sequencing used peripheral blood. The CDR3 sequence: CASSSGQLSYNEQFF. CDR3 nucleotide sequence: TGTGCCAGCAGTTCTGGACAGCTTTCCTACAATGAGCAGTTCTTC.